A single sample is the source of the 17 T cell receptor beta chains below, sequenced in a study of PD-1 blockade in classical Hodgkin lymphoma. There was relapse after autologous stem cell transplantation in every patient, and there was variation in brentuximab vedotin exposure. TCRdb keeps only in-frame clones here, not all; method: immunoSEQ multiplex PCR. The top ten clones hold 15% to 20% of a sample with over 85,000 clones, roughly 81% of them seen once. The material was peripheral blood mononuclear cells (PBMCs), obtained before the second cycle of nivolumab. These receptors all come from a human donor with classical Hodgkin lymphoma.

The chain employs TRBV15 and TRBJ1-2, with D possibly being TRBD1 (6 bases). Germline values: CDR1 LNHNV, CDR2 YYDKDF (reference sequence). There are 14 residues in the CDR3. The V end lost 0 bases, the J end lost 7 bases, and 12 bases lay between the germline ends. The CDR3: CATSRDRGKAGYTF. In DNA form, the CDR3 reads TGTGCCACCAGCAGAGACAGGGGAAAGGCTGGCTACACCTTC.

The chain recombines TRBV5-1 with TRBJ2-5, with D possibly TRBD1 on 5 matching bases. This CDR3 region has 15 residues. V dropped 0 bases and J dropped 4 bases, with 13 bases sitting between them. Germline lookup yields CDR1 SGHRS and CDR2 YFSETQ. The CDR3: CASSLGTPLGETQYF. The CDR3 DNA sequence: TGCGCCAGCAGCTTGGGGACACCTCTCGGAGAGACCCAGTACTTC.

This clone rates as large. The genes are TRBV6-6 and TRBJ2-7; 10 nucleotides align to TRBD1. Losses at the gene ends were 8 bases for V and 5 bases for J; bases not matched to a gene: 9. CDR3 size: 14 residues. Germline V gives CDR1 MNHNY, CDR2 SVGAGI (reference sequence). The CDR3 protein is CASWGDRGTHEQYF. In DNA form, the CDR3 reads TGTGCCAGCTGGGGGGACAGGGGAACCCACGAGCAGTACTTC.

V gene TRBV29-1 combines with J gene TRBJ1-2; TRBD1 matches 11 bases. The V segment lost 1 base and the J segment 7 bases; nucleotides outside the gene matches: 5. CDR1 and CDR2 from the germline V gene are SQVTM and ANQGSEA. This CDR3 comprises 14 residues. In DNA, the CDR3 is TGCAGCGTTGAAGGGACAGGGGGCGCAGGTGGCTACACCTTC. Amino acids: CSVEGTGGAGGYTF.

The J gene is TRBJ1-1, the V gene TRBV6-1, with 9 bases matching TRBD1. After removal of 6 bases from V and 7 bases from J, the junction contained 6 bases not matched to a gene. Germline V gives CDR1 MNHNS, CDR2 SASEGT. The CDR3 consists of 13 residues. CDR3 in DNA: TGTGCCAGCAGCCCGACAGGGGGGAGTGAAGCTTTCTTT. Encoded protein: CASSPTGGSEAFF.

J is TRBJ1-5 and V is TRBV19; D ambiguous. V was clipped by 5 bases and J by 8 bases, with 13 bases between them. This CDR3 is built from 13 residues. Germline CDR1 and CDR2: LNHDA and SQIVND (reference sequence). DNA of the CDR3: TGTGCCAGTAGTTCTTGGGCGATCGAGCCCCAGCATTTT. Translation gives CASSSWAIEPQHF.

The V gene is TRBV5-8, the J gene TRBJ2-2; D unclear. This CDR3 comprises 15 residues. Looked up from germline, CDR1 is SGHTS and CDR2 is YDEGEE. V lost 0 bases, J lost 4 bases, and 10 bases lay in between. This CDR3 reads CASSLVNRITGELFF. DNA for the CDR3: TGTGCCAGCAGCTTGGTCAATCGGATCACCGGGGAGCTGTTTTTT. Filled out from reference TRBV5-8 and TRBJ2-2, the complete variable domain reads EAGVTQSPTHLIKTRGQQATLRCSPISGHTSVYWYQQALGLGLQFLLWYDEGEERNRGNFPPRFSGRQFPNYSSELNVNALELEDSALYLCASSLVNRITGELFFGEGSRLTVL.

The chain is built from TRBV9 and TRBJ1-1; maybe TRBD1 (6 bases). CDR1 is SGDLS and CDR2 is YYNGEE in the germline V gene. V was trimmed by 0 bases and J by 2 bases, leaving 14 bases between them. This CDR3 has 16 residues. This CDR3 reads CASSVATGQKNTEAFF. As DNA, the CDR3 is TGTGCCAGCAGCGTAGCTACAGGACAGAAAAACACTGAAGCTTTCTTT. Full variable domain (missing parts from reference TRBV9 and TRBJ1-1): DSGVTQTPKHLITATGQRVTLRCSPRSGDLSVYWYQQSLDQGLQFLIQYYNGEERAKGNILERFSAQQFPDLHSELNLSSLELGDSALYFCASSVATGQKNTEAFFGQGTRLTVV.

The chain has TRBV30 and TRBJ2-7; D ambiguous. The CDR3 length is 13 residues. V was shortened by 4 bases and J by 0 bases, with 10 bases between the two germline ends. The germline V gene encodes CDR1 GTSNPN and CDR2 SVGIG (reference sequence). The CDR3 region is CAWNRPVSYEQYF. The CDR3 nucleotides read TGTGCCTGGAATCGACCCGTCTCCTACGAGCAGTACTTC.

The CDR3 here is CASSSPAEETQYF. The CDR3 DNA sequence: TGTGCCAGCAGCTCTCCCGCAGAAGAGACCCAGTACTTC. This chain connects TRBV11-2 to TRBJ2-5, with D unresolved. Germline values: CDR1 SGHAT, CDR2 FQNNGV. Deletions cut 4 bases from V and 3 bases from J, with 9 bases between. This CDR3 has 13 amino acids. The entire variable domain, with the rest obtained from reference TRBV11-2 and TRBJ2-5, is as follows: EAGVAQSPRYKIIEKRQSVAFWCNPISGHATLYWYQQILGQGPKLLIQFQNNGVVDDSQLPKDRFSAERLKGVDSTLKIQPAKLEDSAVYLCASSSPAEETQYFGPGTRLLVL.

The rearrangement uses TRBV29-1 and TRBJ1-1; tentative D call: TRBD1 (5 bases). The CDR3 loop spans 12 amino acids. The V end was cut by 8 bases, the J end by 1 base, with 11 bases between. Germline assignment: CDR1 SQVTM and CDR2 ANQGSEA. CDR3 in amino acids: CSPGDRNTEAFF. The CDR3 DNA reads TGCAGCCCAGGCGACAGGAACACTGAAGCTTTCTTT.

The rearrangement links TRBV6-6 to TRBJ2-7; the match to TRBD2 covers 12 bases. This CDR3 is 14 amino acids long. Per germline, CDR1 MNHNY and CDR2 SVGAGI (reference sequence). J lost 5 bases, V lost 7 bases, and 6 bases had no gene match. The CDR3 DNA follows: TGTGCCAGCACCCCTCGGACTAGCGGGAACGAGCAGTACTTC. This gives the protein CASTPRTSGNEQYF.

A single count supports this clone. The chain employs TRBV19 and TRBJ2-7; 13 bases align to TRBD2. In germline, CDR1 is LNHDA, CDR2 SQIVND (reference sequence). This CDR3 has 18 residues. J lost 2 bases, V lost 2 bases, and 9 bases had no gene match. As DNA, the CDR3 is TGTGCCAGTAGTATAAAGGTTCCGGGACTAGCGGGAACCTACGAGCAGTACTTC. This codes for CASSIKVPGLAGTYEQYF.

This chain links TRBV6-1 with TRBJ2-7, with D hard to call. Deletions cut 4 bases from V and 0 bases from J, with 16 bases between. This CDR3 contains 16 residues. CDR1 and CDR2 (germline): MNHNS, SASEGT. The CDR3 region has the DNA TGTGCCAGCAGTGGATCCACCCCTGGGCGCTCCTACGAGCAGTACTTC. Amino acid sequence: CASSGSTPGRSYEQYF.

The chain carries TRBV7-3 and TRBJ2-1; 8 positions match TRBD2. Losses at the gene ends were 2 bases for V and 10 bases for J; bases not matched to a gene: 10. Germline-derived CDR1 and CDR2 are SGHTA and FQGTGA. The CDR3 loop spans 15 amino acids. The CDR3 nucleotides are TGTGCCAGCAGCTTACGAGGAGGACTAGCTGGCGAGCAGTTCTTC. This gives the protein CASSLRGGLAGEQFF. The full variable domain, completed using reference TRBV7-3 and TRBJ2-1, is GAGVSQTPSNKVTEKGKYVELRCDPISGHTALYWYRQSLGQGPEFLIYFQGTGAADDSGLPNDRFFAVRPEGSVSTLKIQRTERGDSAVYLCASSLRGGLAGEQFFGPGTRLTVL.

V usage is TRBV6-5 and J usage is TRBJ1-5, with D unresolved. CDR3 length: 14 residues. CDR1 MNHEY and CDR2 SVGAGI come from the germline V gene. Trimming took off 0 bases at V and 6 bases at J, with 9 bases between the two ends. This CDR3 is CASSYSTGLQPQHF. DNA for the CDR3: TGTGCCAGCAGTTACTCGACGGGTCTTCAGCCCCAGCATTTT.

This CDR3 is CASSLMSGADTQYF. CDR3 DNA: TGTGCCAGCAGCCTAATGTCCGGCGCAGATACGCAGTATTTT. The chain joins TRBV7-2 to TRBJ2-3; D gene unclear. Trimming pared 5 bases from V and 4 bases from J, leaving 13 bases between. CDR1 and CDR2 (germline): SGHTA, FQGNSA. The CDR3 consists of 14 residues.